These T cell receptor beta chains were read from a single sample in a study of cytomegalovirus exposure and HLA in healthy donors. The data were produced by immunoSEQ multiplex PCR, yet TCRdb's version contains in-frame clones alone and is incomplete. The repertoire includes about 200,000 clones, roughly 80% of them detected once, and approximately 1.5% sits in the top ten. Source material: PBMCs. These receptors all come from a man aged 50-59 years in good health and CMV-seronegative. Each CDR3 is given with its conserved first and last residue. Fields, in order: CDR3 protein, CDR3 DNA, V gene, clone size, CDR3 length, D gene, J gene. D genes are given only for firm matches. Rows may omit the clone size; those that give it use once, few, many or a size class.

CASSSDGATSYEQYF TGTGCCAGCTCTTCAGATGGGGCCACCTCCTACGAGCAGTACTTC TRBV18 . 15 . TRBJ2-7
CASSFGGRDGNTIYF TGCGCCAGCAGCTTCGGGGGGCGCGATGGAAACACCATATATTTT TRBV5-1 . 15 . TRBJ1-3
CASRTGSNQPQHF TGTGCCAGCCGGACAGGGAGCAATCAGCCCCAGCATTTT TRBV6-5 . 13 TRBD1 TRBJ1-5
CASRYRTGGPNEKLFF TGTGCCAGCAGATACAGGACAGGGGGACCAAATGAAAAACTGTTTTTT TRBV7-2 . 16 TRBD1 TRBJ1-4
CASSSGQGSYEQYF TGTGCCAGCAGCTCCGGACAGGGGTCCTACGAGCAGTACTTC TRBV7-9 few 14 TRBD1 TRBJ2-7
CAGSSLSFAYNEQFF TGTGCCGGCAGTTCTCTAAGCTTCGCCTACAATGAGCAGTTCTTC TRBV6-5 . 15 . TRBJ2-1
CASSFGDSRSETQYF TGCGCCAGTAGTTTCGGGGACAGTCGGTCGGAGACCCAGTACTTC TRBV5-1 . 15 TRBD1 TRBJ2-5
CASSLGHPSISTDTQYF TGTGCCAGCAGCTTAGGCCATCCGTCTATTAGCACAGATACGCAGTATTTT TRBV13 . 17 . TRBJ2-3
CASSLMSSRGDEQFF TGTGCCAGCAGCCTTATGTCTAGCCGAGGCGATGAGCAGTTCTTC TRBV28 . 15 . TRBJ2-1
CASSKAGASPDTQYF TGTGCCAGCAGTAAAGCGGGAGCCTCCCCAGATACGCAGTATTTT TRBV27 . 15 TRBD2 TRBJ2-3
CASRSTGGASYEQYF TGTGCCAGCAGGTCGACAGGGGGCGCCTCCTACGAGCAGTACTTC TRBV27 . 15 TRBD1 TRBJ2-7
CASRKGAGGYTF TGTGCCAGCAGGAAAGGGGCCGGCGGCTACACCTTC TRBV6-1 once 12 . TRBJ1-2
CASRSGWTDTQYF TGTGCCAGCAGGAGCGGGTGGACAGATACGCAGTATTTT TRBV28 few 13 . TRBJ2-3
CASSHAGTSLTSYEQYF TGTGCCAGCAGCCATGCCGGGACTAGCCTTACTTCCTACGAGCAGTACTTC TRBV4-2 . 17 TRBD2 TRBJ2-7
CASNSPGVGYTF TGTGCCAGCAATAGTCCAGGGGTCGGCTACACCTTC TRBV27 . 12 . TRBJ1-2
CASTLGQGHVDEQFF TGTGCCAGCACCCTGGGACAGGGCCACGTGGATGAGCAGTTCTTC TRBV6-6 . 15 TRBD1 TRBJ2-1
CASSLIASSGANVLTF TGTGCCAGCAGTCTCATAGCCTCCTCTGGGGCCAACGTCCTGACTTTC TRBV2 once 16 . TRBJ2-6
CASSPSGSNTEAFF TGTGCCAGCTCACCGTCAGGGTCGAACACTGAAGCTTTCTTT TRBV18 . 14 . TRBJ1-1
CASSILPGGQSGGETQYF TGTGCCAGTAGTATATTACCGGGAGGGCAGAGCGGGGGAGAGACCCAGTACTTC TRBV19 . 18 TRBD2 TRBJ2-5
CASSFRGNSYNEQFF TGTGCCAGCAGTTTTCGCGGGAACTCCTACAATGAGCAGTTCTTC TRBV27 . 15 . TRBJ2-1
CASSKSRLPVQPQHF TGTGCCAGCAGCAAGTCTCGCCTACCCGTTCAGCCCCAGCATTTT TRBV28 . 15 . TRBJ1-5
CASSLQAGHNEQFF TGTGCCAGCAGCTTACAAGCGGGGCACAATGAGCAGTTCTTC TRBV11-3 . 14 TRBD2 TRBJ2-1
CAWSILTGIKPEAFF TGTGCCTGGAGTATCCTGACAGGGATTAAGCCTGAAGCTTTCTTT TRBV30 . 15 TRBD1 TRBJ1-1
CASSNPSGETQYF TGTGCCAGCTCTAACCCGTCAGGGGAGACCCAGTACTTC TRBV28 . 13 . TRBJ2-5